The 7 T cell receptor beta chains below all came from one sample that was sequenced in a study of T cell responses to AZD1222 COVID-19 vaccine (dated by TCRdb to the early 2020s). Libraries were made using the immunoSEQ multiplex PCR assay. TCRdb limited this immuneACCESS table to in-frame rearrangements with V and J called. A share of clones is missing; checked studies link under half to unresolved V genes, and the rest is unexplained. The sample yields 130,000 to 150,000 clones; about 92% were counted once. The ten most abundant clones make up approximately 2.1% of the sample. Per the publication, the time point label means: baseline before first vaccination. The source was peripheral blood, collected on day 0 of AZD1222 vaccination. The receptor source for this set is an adult in good health.

Comment on this clone: This same CDR3 is encoded by further DNA sequences in the sample. This sequence joins TRBV3-1 (or the pseudogene TRBV3-2) and TRBJ1-1; D unresolved. The CDR3 extends over 13 amino acids. The V end was cut by 3 bases, the J end by 1 base, with 6 bases between. Germline V lookup: CDR1 LGHDT, CDR2 YNNKEL (reference sequence). The CDR3 coding sequence is TGTGCCAGCAGCCAGGCAGGGAACACTGAAGCTTTCTTT. This codes for CASSQAGNTEAFF.

As to this clone: A much larger clone differs from this one at a single base, so this may be a read error. The J gene is TRBJ2-1, the V gene TRBV6-1, with TRBD2 identical over 10 bases. J was trimmed by 4 bases and V by 0 bases; bases with no gene match: 0. The CDR3 length is 15 residues. Germline V lookup: CDR1 MNHNS, CDR2 SASEGT. The CDR3 coding sequence is TGTGCCAGCAGTGAAGCTAGCGGGGGGTACAATGAGCAGTTCTTC. Residues: CASSEASGGYNEQFF.

The chain links TRBV19 to TRBJ2-7; a weak D match, TRBD2 (7 bases). Germline CDR1 and CDR2: LNHDA and SQIVND (reference sequence). The CDR3 sequence is 18 residues long. V lost 8 bases, J lost 0 bases, and 26 bases lay in between. CDR3 residues: CASPPPGGAGISSYEQYF. CDR3 DNA: TGTGCCAGTCCACCCCCTGGGGGGGCAGGGATTAGCTCCTACGAGCAGTACTTC.

The chain employs TRBV5-1 and TRBJ2-1; no definite D call. V lost 6 bases and J 1 base, leaving 8 bases between the germline ends. Germline V CDR1 and CDR2: SGHRS, YFSETQ. This CDR3 contains 13 residues. CDR3 amino acids: CASNSRSYNEQFF. The CDR3, as DNA: TGCGCCAGCAATAGCCGTTCCTACAATGAGCAGTTCTTC.

J is TRBJ2-2 and V is TRBV11-1; D unresolved. The germline CDR1 and CDR2 sequences are SGHAT and FQDESV (reference sequence). This CDR3 has 14 amino acids. With 4 bases removed from V and 6 bases from J, the gap between germline ends came to 12 bases. In nucleotides, the CDR3 is TGTGCCAGCAGCTCCTGCAGTCGAGCCGGGGAGCTGTTTTTT. This encodes CASSSCSRAGELFF.

This chain uses TRBV2 with TRBJ1-5, with D maybe TRBD1 (5 bases). CDR1 is SNHLY and CDR2 is FYNNEI in the germline V gene. This CDR3 is 14 amino acids long. V dropped 3 bases and J dropped 4 bases, with 10 bases sitting between them. The CDR3 DNA is TGTGCCAGCAGTGACTGGGACCTAAATCAGCCCCAGCATTTT. It encodes CASSDWDLNQPQHF.

V usage is TRBV10-3 and J usage is TRBJ2-2; 8 bases map to TRBD1. Germline V gene sequence: CDR1 ENHRY, CDR2 SYGVKD. The trim removed 3 bases at V and 3 bases at J, leaving 6 bases unmatched. The CDR3 totals 16 residues. The chain's CDR3 is CAISDEQGAHTGELFF. As DNA, the CDR3 is TGTGCCATCAGTGATGAGCAGGGGGCCCACACCGGGGAGCTGTTTTTT.